The 28 T cell receptor beta chains below come from one sample, sequenced in a study of graft-versus-host responses after intestinal transplantation. Libraries were prepared by immunoSEQ multiplex PCR; TCRdb keeps only in-frame clonotypes and omits some of them. The profile shows about 6,900 clones, roughly 25% of them singletons. The material sequenced was alloreactive CD4+ T cells from a mixed lymphocyte reaction culture, taken before transplantation. Subset noted: CFSE-low proliferating T cells sorted from approximately six-day pre-transplant mixed lymphocyte reaction (GvH or HvG direction). The receptor source for this set is a human patient who was an organ donor for intestinal transplantation.

This clone turned up a few times. The CDR3 here is CASSRTRYYEQYF. The CDR3 DNA is TGTGCCAGCAGCCGGACAAGGTACTACGAGCAGTACTTC. This chain links TRBV14 with TRBJ2-7, with D perhaps TRBD1 (5 bases). CDR1 is SGHDN, CDR2 FVKESK, per germline. The V gene lost 4 bases and the J gene lost 3 bases, with 10 bases spanning the gap. This CDR3 is 13 amino acids long.

The chain couples TRBV7-9 to TRBJ2-7; D gene uncertain. The CDR3 runs to 14 residues. V was cut by 5 bases and J by 2 bases, with 13 bases left in between. Looked up from germline, CDR1 is SEHNR and CDR2 is FQNEAQ (reference sequence). CDR3 sequence (DNA): TGTGCCAGCAGCCCCGGGCCCCGACCCTACGAGCAGTACTTC. It codes for CASSPGPRPYEQYF.

The chain has TRBV6-5 and TRBJ2-7; TRBD1 matches at 9 bases. J gave up 3 bases and V 6 bases, and 9 bases lay outside the gene matches. The CDR3 totals 15 residues. CDR1 MNHEY and CDR2 SVGAGI come from the germline V gene. Here the CDR3 reads CASRLGTGIYYEQYF. Here the CDR3 DNA reads TGTGCCAGCAGACTTGGGACAGGGATTTACTACGAGCAGTACTTC.

The chain carries TRBV28 and TRBJ2-5, with TRBD2 matching over 10 bases. The CDR3 has 15 amino acids. V lost 8 bases and J lost 5; bases outside the gene matches: 11. CDR1 is MDHEN, CDR2 SYDVKM, per germline. The CDR3 loop is CASLNPASGSETQYF. For the CDR3, the DNA is TGTGCCAGCCTCAATCCTGCTAGCGGGAGTGAGACCCAGTACTTC.

This clone was observed a handful of times. The chain carries TRBV5-4 and TRBJ2-7; 8 bases line up with TRBD2. The ends lost 5 bases at V and 3 bases at J; junction bases unmatched: 13. The CDR3 spans 16 residues. The germline V gene encodes CDR1 SGHNT and CDR2 YYREEE (reference sequence). CDR3 region: CASRRFSGLDFYEQYF. The CDR3, as DNA: TGTGCCAGCAGGAGGTTTTCGGGACTAGACTTCTACGAGCAGTACTTC.

This clone came up a few times. The chain joins TRBV7-9 to TRBJ1-1; D is perhaps TRBD1 (5 bases). Trimming took off 1 base at V and 3 bases at J, with 9 bases between the two ends. This CDR3 comprises 14 residues. The germline V gene encodes CDR1 SEHNR and CDR2 FQNEAQ (reference sequence). CDR3 sequence: CASSLGGADTEAFF. The CDR3 nucleotides read TGTGCCAGCAGCTTAGGGGGCGCGGACACTGAAGCTTTCTTT. Full variable domain (outside the CDR3, taken from reference TRBV7-9 and TRBJ1-1): DTGVSQNPRHKITKRGQNVTFRCDPISEHNRLYWYRQTLGQGPEFLTYFQNEAQLEKSRLLSDRFSAERPKGSFSTLEIQRTEQGDSAMYLCASSLGGADTEAFFGQGTRLTVV.

This chain uses TRBV10-3 with TRBJ2-2; 15 bases line up with TRBD2. Germline-derived CDR1 and CDR2 are ENHRY and SYGVKD. The CDR3 runs 17 residues. After removal of 3 bases from V and 6 bases from J, the junction contained 5 bases not matched to a gene. The CDR3 region is CAISEAGLAGGAGELFF. The CDR3 DNA sequence: TGTGCCATCAGTGAAGCGGGACTAGCGGGAGGCGCCGGGGAGCTGTTTTTT.

This chain uses TRBV7-2 with TRBJ1-1; perhaps TRBD1 as D (5 bases). The V end was cut by 2 bases, the J end by 0 bases, with 7 bases between. Germline V CDR1 and CDR2: SGHTA, FQGNSA. The CDR3 runs 14 residues. The CDR3 loop is CASSLRGVNTEAFF. For the CDR3, the DNA is TGTGCCAGCAGCTTAAGGGGCGTGAACACTGAAGCTTTCTTT. The entire variable domain, with the rest obtained from reference TRBV7-2 and TRBJ1-1, is as follows: GAGVSQSPSNKVTEKGKDVELRCDPISGHTALYWYRQSLGQGLEFLIYFQGNSAPDKSGLPSDRFSAERTGGSVSTLTIQRTQQEDSAVYLCASSLRGVNTEAFFGQGTRLTVV.

As for this clone: This sequence may be a read error, since a much larger clone differs from it by one base. The rearrangement links TRBV7-9 to TRBJ1-1; unclear D gene. Between the trimmed V and J ends, which lost 1 base and 4 bases, there was a span of 7 bases. CDR1 SEHNR and CDR2 FQNEAQ come from the germline V gene (reference sequence). CDR3 length: 13 amino acids. The CDR3 sequence is CASSLVGPTEAFF. CDR3 DNA: TGTGCCAGCAGCTTAGTAGGACCCACTGAAGCTTTCTTT. Looking up the rest from reference TRBV7-9 and TRBJ1-1 gives the full variable domain: DTGVSQNPRHKITKRGQNVTFRCDPISEHNRLYWYRQTLGQGPEFLTYFQNEAQLEKSRLLSDRFSAERPKGSFSTLEIQRTEQGDSAMYLCASSLVGPTEAFFGQGTRLTVV.

This clone rates as medium-sized (0.01 to 0.1%). This CDR3 is also generated by other DNA sequences in the sample. The chain combines TRBV7-2 with TRBJ2-7; D might be TRBD2 (6 bases). Germline lookup yields CDR1 SGHTA and CDR2 FQGNSA. The V end was cut by 1 base, the J end by 1 base, with 8 bases between. The CDR3 length is 14 residues. CDR3 amino acids: CASSLVLASYEQYF. In DNA, the CDR3 is TGTGCCAGCAGCTTAGTTCTAGCGTCCTACGAGCAGTACTTC. Together with reference TRBV7-2 and TRBJ2-7, the CDR3 gives the full variable domain: GAGVSQSPSNKVTEKGKDVELRCDPISGHTALYWYRQSLGQGLEFLIYFQGNSAPDKSGLPSDRFSAERTGGSVSTLTIQRTQQEDSAVYLCASSLVLASYEQYFGPGTRLTVT.

This clone was detected only a few times. The chain is built from TRBV2 and TRBJ2-7; TRBD1 aligns across 9 bases. Germline lookup yields CDR1 SNHLY and CDR2 FYNNEI. V lost 4 bases and J lost 0; bases outside the gene matches: 7. CDR3 length equals 16 residues. The CDR3 nucleotides are TGTGCCAGCAGTGGGGGGGGACAGGGTCTCTCCTACGAGCAGTACTTC. This gives the protein CASSGGGQGLSYEQYF.

This clone was seen a single time. The J gene is TRBJ1-2, the V gene TRBV27, with 8 bases aligning to TRBD1. The germline gives CDR1 MNHEY, CDR2 SMNVEV (reference sequence). The CDR3 spans 14 residues. After removal of 5 bases from V and 7 bases from J, the junction contained 9 bases not matched to a gene. The CDR3 DNA is TGTGCCAGCAGTGGCAGACAGGGGTGGGGTGGCTACACCTTC. This encodes CASSGRQGWGGYTF.

This rearrangement joins TRBV27 to TRBJ2-1, with TRBD2 matching 10 bases. The V gene's germline CDR1 is MNHEY and CDR2 SMNVEV (reference sequence). The CDR3 consists of 15 residues. Germline trimming cut 3 bases from V and 4 bases from J; bases unmatched to any gene: 3. Here the CDR3 DNA reads TGTGCCAGCAGTTTGGGACTAGCGCCGTACAATGAGCAGTTCTTC. The encoded protein is CASSLGLAPYNEQFF.

This clone has a handful of counts. Mismatch with germline at one junction end may stem from a read error. The sample carries other DNA sequences with the same CDR3. The chain joins TRBV5-4 to TRBJ2-7; D may be TRBD2 (5 bases). Germline V gene sequence: CDR1 SGHNT, CDR2 YYREEE (reference sequence). The CDR3 extends over 14 amino acids. DNA for the CDR3: TGCGCCAGCAGCCAAGAACCAACTAGCTACGAGCAGTACTTC. It specifies CASSQEPTSYEQYF.

By its share, this clone is medium-sized. The chain uses TRBV7-2 and TRBJ2-2; D may be TRBD2 (5 bases). The CDR3 runs 16 residues. Germline V gives CDR1 SGHTA, CDR2 FQGNSA. Trimming pared 6 bases from V and 1 base from J, leaving 15 bases between. CDR3 region: CASRQTGNLNTGELFF. The CDR3 DNA is TGTGCCAGCAGACAAACCGGGAACCTGAACACCGGGGAGCTGTTTTTT.

This chain links TRBV6-5 with TRBJ1-2; 7 bases map to TRBD1. Trimming took 6 bases from V and 4 from J; bases not matched to a gene: 5. The CDR3 consists of 13 residues. The germline gives CDR1 MNHEY, CDR2 SVGAGI. CDR3 region: CASRGQVFYGYTF. In DNA form, the CDR3 reads TGTGCCAGCAGAGGACAGGTTTTCTATGGCTACACCTTC.

This clone was counted a few times. The CDR3 nucleotides read TGTGCCAGCAGAAGCCATGGGGCAGGTGATCAGCCCCAGCATTTT. It encodes CASRSHGAGDQPQHF. This chain uses TRBV6-1 with TRBJ1-5; the D gene is possibly TRBD1 (5 bases). V was cut by 6 bases and J by 5 bases, with 17 bases left in between. CDR1 and CDR2 (germline): MNHNS, SASEGT. The CDR3 totals 15 residues.

This chain uses TRBV6-5 with TRBJ2-1; 10 nucleotides agree with TRBD2. CDR1 is MNHEY and CDR2 is SVGAGI in the germline V gene. CDR3 length: 15 amino acids. The V segment lost 3 bases and the J segment 6 bases; nucleotides outside the gene matches: 5. The CDR3 loop is CASSYLLAGANEQFF. The CDR3, as DNA: TGTGCCAGCAGTTATCTTCTAGCGGGAGCCAATGAGCAGTTCTTC.

A few counts support this clone. The chain joins TRBV29-1 to TRBJ2-3; either TRBD1 or TRBD2 may fit D (6 bases each). CDR3 length: 13 amino acids. The V and J ends lost 4 bases and 1 base respectively, with 9 bases between them. CDR1 is SQVTM and CDR2 is ANQGSEA in the germline V gene. CDR3 sequence reads: CSVGGAGTDTQYF. DNA for the CDR3: TGCAGCGTTGGGGGGGCAGGCACAGATACGCAGTATTTT.

The rearrangement links TRBV7-3 to TRBJ2-6; no clear D. With 5 bases removed from V and 5 bases from J, the gap between germline ends came to 22 bases. The CDR3 is 18 amino acids. Germline V gene lookup returns CDR1 SGHTA and CDR2 FQGTGA. The CDR3 loop is CASSLEPRLQSRANVLTF. CDR3 nucleotide sequence: TGTGCCAGCAGCCTGGAACCACGCTTACAAAGTCGGGCCAACGTCCTGACTTTC.

This clone was counted only a few times. The chain combines TRBV11-2 with TRBJ2-1, with 7 positions matching TRBD2. CDR3 length equals 15 residues. With V trimmed by 0 bases and J by 10 bases, 9 bases remained unmatched. Germline values: CDR1 SGHAT, CDR2 FQNNGV. The CDR3 sequence is CASSLDGPGGGEQFF. As DNA, the CDR3 is TGTGCCAGCAGCTTAGATGGGCCGGGAGGCGGGGAGCAGTTCTTC.

The rearrangement uses TRBV4-1 and TRBJ2-3; D ambiguous. Deletions cut 0 bases from V and 2 bases from J, with 18 bases between. The CDR3 is 18 amino acids. The V gene's germline CDR1 is MGHRA and CDR2 YSYEKL. The CDR3 region has the DNA TGCGCCAGCAGCCAAGAATGGTTCCGTGCAAGGCCCACAGATACGCAGTATTTT. The encoded protein is CASSQEWFRARPTDTQYF.

This clone came up a few times. The chain combines TRBV4-3 with TRBJ1-1, with TRBD1 as a possible D gene (5 bases). This CDR3 has 15 residues. Germline CDR1 and CDR2: LGHNA and YSLEER. V lost 0 bases and J lost 3, with 11 bases in between. In nucleotides, the CDR3 is TGCGCCAGCAGCCAAGACCGGTGGGGGGACACTGAAGCTTTCTTT. Amino acid sequence: CASSQDRWGDTEAFF.

V and J are TRBV11-3 and TRBJ2-7, with 7 bases identical to TRBD1. Trimming at V came to 5 bases and at J to 5 bases, leaving 9 bases not matched to a gene. Germline V gene sequence: CDR1 SGHNT, CDR2 YENEEA. The CDR3 has 14 residues. CDR3: CASSPEAGGNEQYF. DNA of the CDR3: TGTGCCAGCAGCCCCGAAGCAGGGGGAAACGAGCAGTACTTC.

This clone turned up a few times. V and J are TRBV7-2 and TRBJ2-2, with D maybe TRBD1 (6 bases). The CDR3 spans 16 residues. V lost 7 bases, J lost 0 bases, and 15 bases lay in between. Germline assignment: CDR1 SGHTA and CDR2 FQGNSA. The CDR3 spells CASTPGHYANTGELFF. The CDR3 DNA follows: TGTGCCAGCACTCCGGGACACTACGCGAACACCGGGGAGCTGTTTTTT.

This chain joins TRBV2 and TRBJ2-1; TRBD2 matches 11 bases. V gave up 6 bases and J gave up 3 bases; unmatched junction bases: 4. This CDR3 spans 15 amino acids. Germline V lookup: CDR1 SNHLY, CDR2 FYNNEI. CDR3 in amino acids: CASRRGLADYNEQFF. CDR3 sequence (DNA): TGTGCCAGCAGGAGGGGACTAGCGGACTACAATGAGCAGTTCTTC.

In its sample, this clone was seen a few times. The chain joins TRBV5-8 to TRBJ1-4, with 8 nucleotides matching TRBD1. This CDR3 has 16 residues. Germline V gives CDR1 SGHTS, CDR2 YDEGEE. The V gene end was trimmed by 4 bases and the J gene end by 7 bases; junction bases not matched to a gene: 12. The CDR3 loop is CASSQVGDRLSEKLFF. In nucleotides, the CDR3 is TGTGCCAGCAGCCAAGTGGGGGACAGGTTAAGTGAAAAACTGTTTTTT.

This clone was picked up a small number of times. This sequence joins TRBV18 and TRBJ2-2; possibly TRBD1 for D (7 bases). Looked up from germline, CDR1 is KGHSH and CDR2 is LQKENI. The CDR3 runs to 15 residues. V lost 4 bases and J 5 bases, leaving 14 bases between the germline ends. The CDR3 reads CASSLTAGGTGELFF. In nucleotides, the CDR3 is TGTGCCAGCTCACTTACTGCAGGGGGGACCGGGGAGCTGTTTTTT.